This entry concerns a single TCR beta chain. Its antigen remains unidentified. Base qualities are missing; no much larger clone stands one base away. The data originate from a study of post-analysis software for immune sequencing data (dated by TCRdb to the mid-2010s). Regarding the study in general: Relapsing-remitting, secondary progressive and progressive-relapsing multiple sclerosis were recorded as disease courses, and subtype annotation was lacking for some patients. The patient repertoires were compared against 11 previously published healthy control repertoires obtained from donors aged 6 to 25 years. A subset of samples was prepared in parallel using single-end sample barcoding, then pooled and co-amplified after Illumina adapter ligation. General study outcomes and caveats: Significantly higher frequencies in patients than in controls were found for five or six TRBV segments, including TRBV5-6, TRBV5-1 and TRBV20-1. The multiple sclerosis patient group was slightly younger than the control group. Strong co-clustering of samples prepared in the same batch was shown by direct clustering with F measure, prompting a batch-effect correction. Compared with controls, multiple sclerosis patients had significantly lower normalized Chao1 diversity, a finding suggesting substantial peripheral T-cell clonal expansion.

CDR1 MNHNS and CDR2 SASEGT were looked up in the germline V gene. The CDR3 starts with the cysteine, ends with the phenylalanine, and has 17 residues. The sequence is cut down to CDR3 DNA, 51 bases in frame from base 1. V ends up 5 bases short and J 2 bases short, with an unmatched junction base count of 9. TCR beta repertoires were profiled from peripheral blood of 10 to 15 young patients with multiple sclerosis to demonstrate the VDJtools post-analysis software. The multiple sclerosis patients were children and adolescents ranging in age from 6 to 15 years. To prepare the library, PCR was applied. For sequencing, an Illumina HiSeq 2500 was employed. To reduce PCR and sequencing biases, unique molecular identifiers were built into the TCR beta cDNA libraries. Every 1 to 10 million input T cells yielded 500,000 or so cDNA molecules, meaning each molecule approximated one T cell. The patient libraries were prepared and sequenced with the same protocol used for the earlier healthy control dataset. Samples belonging to the same batch were prepared together, multiplexed and sequenced on a shared HiSeq lane. The published analysis was carried out like this. MIGEC handled the raw barcoded reads, throwing out single-read molecular identifier groups before consensus assembly and CDR3 extraction. Clonotype tables were post-analysed with VDJtools, and diversity was normalized by down-sampling all datasets to the smallest sample size. To correct batch-related cross-sample contamination, repertoire overlap clustering matched CDR3 amino acid sequences but not nucleotide sequences. The public reads were run again by TCRdb, first through fastp at Q25 and then through MiXCR, and only productive beta chains were kept. One record per CDR3 amino acid sequence lists the most common genes and DNA. The V and J calls reflect TCRdb's pipeline rather than the authors' work. Counted in this sample were fewer than 850,000 distinct CDR3 sequences; 25% to 30% of them appeared once. 0.5% to 0.6% of the sample comes from the top ten.

The sequence joins TRBV6-1 to TRBJ2-6, with 7 central nucleotides matching TRBD1. The sample consisted of blood. The origin of this receptor is a girl between 5 and 17 years old with multiple sclerosis. Here the CDR3 is given as CASSRTGANTGANVLTF. Read as DNA, the sequence is TGTGCCAGCAGTCGTACAGGGGCCAACACTGGGGCCAACGTCCTGACTTTC.